This T cell receptor beta chain was found in a study of shared clonotypes between healthy human individuals. TCRdb's table, derived via immunoSEQ multiplex PCR, lists solely in-frame clones and lacks some. Of around 79,000 clones listed, 50% to 70% are singletons. CD8 memory cells included CD45RO+ cells plus CCR7-negative CD45RA+ TemRA cells. V shed 3 bases, J shed 2 bases, and the junction held 1 base outside the gene matches. CDR1 and CDR2 from the germline V gene are SGHTA and FQGNSA. The CDR3 totals 14 residues. Sequencing used memory CD8+ T cells sorted from blood. Subset specified: CD45RO+ cells pooled with CCR7-negative TemRA cells. The TCR sequence derives from a man under 40 in good health. The chain recombines TRBV7-2 with TRBJ2-7; 10 bases align to TRBD2. For the CDR3, the DNA is TGTGCCAGCAGCTTGCTAGCGGGAGCCTACGAGCAGTACTTC. Its translation: CASSLLAGAYEQYF.